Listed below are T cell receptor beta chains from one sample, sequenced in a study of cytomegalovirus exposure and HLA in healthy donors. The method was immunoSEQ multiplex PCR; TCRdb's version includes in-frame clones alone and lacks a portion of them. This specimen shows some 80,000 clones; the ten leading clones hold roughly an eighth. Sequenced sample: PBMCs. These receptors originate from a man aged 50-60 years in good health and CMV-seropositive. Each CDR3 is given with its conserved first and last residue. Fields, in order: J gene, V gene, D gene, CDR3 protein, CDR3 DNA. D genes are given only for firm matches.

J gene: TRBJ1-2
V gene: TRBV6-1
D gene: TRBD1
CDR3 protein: CASSEAGRGRLGTF
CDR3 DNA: TGTGCCAGCAGTGAAGCTGGCAGGGGGCGCCTTGGGACCTTC

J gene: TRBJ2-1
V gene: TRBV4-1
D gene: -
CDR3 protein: CASSQRVMGAGQFF
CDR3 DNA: TGCGCCAGCAGCCAGAGGGTTATGGGGGCTGGTCAGTTCTTC

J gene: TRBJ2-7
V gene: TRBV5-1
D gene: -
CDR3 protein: CASSGSGALGEQYF
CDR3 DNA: TGCGCCAGCAGCGGTTCAGGGGCGTTGGGAGAGCAGTACTTC

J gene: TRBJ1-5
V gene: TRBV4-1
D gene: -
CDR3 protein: CASSQGTDHQPQHF
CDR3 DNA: TGCGCCAGCAGCCAAGGGACAGACCATCAGCCCCAGCATTTT

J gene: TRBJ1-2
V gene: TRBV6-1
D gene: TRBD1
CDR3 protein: CASSVSDRDYGYTF
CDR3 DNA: TGTGCCAGCAGTGTCTCCGACAGGGACTATGGCTACACCTTC

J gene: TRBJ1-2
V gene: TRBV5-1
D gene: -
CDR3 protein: CASSLVAGANYGYTF
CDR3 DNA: TGCGCCAGCAGCTTGGTTGCGGGGGCTAACTATGGCTACACCTTC

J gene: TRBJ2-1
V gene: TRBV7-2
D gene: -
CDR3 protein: CASSLYYEQFF
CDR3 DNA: TGTGCCAGCAGCCTCTATTATGAGCAGTTCTTC

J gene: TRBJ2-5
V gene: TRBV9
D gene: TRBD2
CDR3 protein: CASSPRTSGRGREGTQYF
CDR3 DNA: TGTGCCAGCAGCCCTCGGACTAGCGGGAGAGGGCGCGAGGGGACCCAGTACTTC

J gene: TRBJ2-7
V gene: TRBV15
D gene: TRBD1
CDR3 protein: CATSTMTGDHPYEQYF
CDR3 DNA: TGTGCCACCAGCACCATGACAGGGGACCACCCCTACGAGCAGTACTTC

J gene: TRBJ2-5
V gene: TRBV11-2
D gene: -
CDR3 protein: CASSLSLDLETQYF
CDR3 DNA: TGTGCCAGCAGCTTATCACTAGATCTAGAGACCCAGTACTTC

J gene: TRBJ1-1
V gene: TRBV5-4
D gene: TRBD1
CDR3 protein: CASSLVGRGPTEAFF
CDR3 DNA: TGTGCCAGCAGCTTGGTAGGCAGGGGGCCCACTGAAGCTTTCTTT

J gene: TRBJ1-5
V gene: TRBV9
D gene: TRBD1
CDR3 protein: CASSPGQGGRNQPQHF
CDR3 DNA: TGTGCCAGCAGCCCCGGACAGGGGGGACGGAATCAGCCCCAGCATTTT

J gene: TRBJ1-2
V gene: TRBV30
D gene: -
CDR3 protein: CAFRLGGGNYGYTF
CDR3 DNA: TGTGCCTTCCGGCTTGGGGGCGGCAACTATGGCTACACCTTC

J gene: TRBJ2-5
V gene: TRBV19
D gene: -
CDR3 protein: CASSIAPEETQYF
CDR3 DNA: TGTGCCAGTAGTATAGCCCCTGAGGAGACCCAGTACTTC

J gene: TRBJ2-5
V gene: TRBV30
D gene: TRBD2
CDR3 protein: CAWSRGGETQYF
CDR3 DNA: TGTGCCTGGAGTAGGGGAGGGGAGACCCAGTACTTC

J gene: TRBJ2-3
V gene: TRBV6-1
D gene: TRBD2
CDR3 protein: CASSELAGDTDTQYF
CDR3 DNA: TGTGCCAGCAGTGAACTAGCGGGAGATACAGATACGCAGTATTTT

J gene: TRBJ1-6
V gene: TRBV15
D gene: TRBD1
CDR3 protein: CATSRGQGSSPLHF
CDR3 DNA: TGTGCCACCAGCAGAGGACAGGGGAGCTCACCCCTCCACTTT

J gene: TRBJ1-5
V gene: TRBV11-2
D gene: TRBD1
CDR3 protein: CASSPRTGRNQPQHF
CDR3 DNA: TGTGCCAGCAGCCCTCGGACAGGGAGAAATCAGCCCCAGCATTTT

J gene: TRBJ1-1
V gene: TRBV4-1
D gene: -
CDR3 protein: CASSQGGSKTEAFF
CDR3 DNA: TGCGCCAGCAGCCAGGGGGGGAGTAAGACTGAAGCTTTCTTT

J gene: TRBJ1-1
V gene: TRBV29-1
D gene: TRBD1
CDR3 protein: CSVVTGENTEAFF
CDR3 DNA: TGCAGCGTTGTGACAGGGGAGAACACTGAAGCTTTCTTT

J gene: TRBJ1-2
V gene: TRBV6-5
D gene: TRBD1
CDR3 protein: CASSWDSNYGYTF
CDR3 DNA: TGTGCCAGCAGTTGGGACAGCAACTATGGCTACACCTTC

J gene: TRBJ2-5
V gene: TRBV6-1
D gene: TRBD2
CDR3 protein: CASSEGRGGYETQYF
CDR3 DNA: TGTGCCAGCAGTGAAGGGCGGGGGGGTTATGAGACCCAGTACTTC